These 32 T cell receptor beta chains came from one sample sequenced in a study of T cells in Graves' hyperthyroidism and ophthalmopathy. Authors of the study amplified TCR beta CDR3 regions from RNA transcripts. Researchers ran a first-round RT-PCR on the TCR CDR3 using the HTBI primer set. TCRdb analysed the multiplex PCR reads with MiXCR anew, one entry per CDR3 protein. The sample has some 340,000 distinct CDR3 sequences, roughly an eighth seen once; the top ten hold approximately 35%. Sequencing was carried out using blood. Receptors originate from a woman in her thirties or forties with Graves' ophthalmopathy.

This clonotype has only a few counts. A single base separates this from a much larger clone, so it may be a read error. The conserved phenylalanine or tryptophan is not found at the CDR3 terminus, so this likely reflects a read error. The chain couples TRBV5-1 to TRBJ2-3; no clear D gene. Looked up from germline, CDR1 is SGHRS and CDR2 is YFSETQ. The CDR3 contains 13 residues. V was clipped by 4 bases and J by 2 bases, with 8 bases between them. DNA of the CDR3: TGCGCCAGCAGCGACTCTCTCACAGATACGCAGTATCTT. Its translation is CASSDSLTDTQYL.

This clonotype has more than one count but fewer than ten. The chain recombines TRBV11-2 with TRBJ1-1; D unresolved. The CDR3 sequence is 15 residues long. Germline-derived CDR1 and CDR2 are SGHAT and FQNNGV. Trimming shortened V by 4 bases and J by 5 bases, and 17 bases separated the two germline ends. The CDR3: CASSSNWAVPTEAFF. CDR3 sequence (DNA): TGTGCCAGCAGCTCTAATTGGGCCGTGCCGACTGAAGCTTTCTTT.

In this sample, this clonotype turned up many times. This sequence joins TRBV6-1 and TRBJ1-3; D gene unclear. CDR1 is MNHNS, CDR2 SASEGT, per germline. CDR3 size: 18 residues. V lost 6 bases and J lost 3, with 24 bases in between. The CDR3 DNA reads as TGTGCCAGCAGCTCTGCGAGAAACAGTGGGATTCTTGGAAACACCATATATTTT. Its translation is CASSSARNSGILGNTIYF.

The chain carries TRBV18 and TRBJ1-2; 7 bases match TRBD1. Germline values: CDR1 KGHSH, CDR2 LQKENI. The CDR3 consists of 14 residues. Trimming removed 3 bases from V and 8 bases from J; junction bases left unmatched: 9. The DNA for the CDR3 is TGTGCCAGCTCACCGGGACAGATAGAAGGGGGCTACACCTTC. This encodes CASSPGQIEGGYTF.

This clonotype was found many times. The rearrangement joins TRBV7-6 to TRBJ1-6, with D possibly being TRBD1 (6 bases). Per the germline V gene, CDR1 is SGHVS and CDR2 is FNYEAQ. The CDR3 is 15 residues long. Trimming cost V 5 bases and J 5 bases, with 13 bases left between them. CDR3 residues: CASSQTGNHNSPLHF. The CDR3 nucleotides read TGTGCCAGCAGCCAAACAGGGAACCATAATTCACCCCTCCACTTT. Combining the CDR3 with reference TRBV7-6 and TRBJ1-6 gives the whole variable domain GAGVSQSPRYKVTKRGQDVALRCDPISGHVSLYWYRQALGQGPEFLTYFNYEAQQDKSGLPNDRFSAERPEGSISTLTIQRTEQRDSAMYRCASSQTGNHNSPLHFGNGTRLTVT.

This clonotype was observed at least ten times. The chain recombines TRBV7-2 with TRBJ2-1; D is ambiguous. V lost 5 bases and J 6 bases, leaving 20 bases between the germline ends. The CDR3 covers 16 residues. Germline V gene sequence: CDR1 SGHTA, CDR2 FQGNSA. CDR3 loop: CASSPSAQRWGNEQFF. CDR3 in DNA: TGTGCCAGCAGCCCTAGTGCGCAGAGGTGGGGCAATGAGCAGTTCTTC.

This clonotype has only a few counts. The chain has TRBV20-1 and TRBJ1-1, with D hard to call. The CDR3 spans 12 residues. Germline CDR1 and CDR2: DFQATT and SNEGSKA (reference sequence). V was trimmed by 3 bases and J by 2 bases, leaving 7 bases between them. Here the CDR3 reads CSASLVNTEAFF. For the CDR3, the DNA is TGCAGTGCTAGCCTCGTAAACACTGAAGCTTTCTTT.

This clonotype has a count of ten or more. The rearrangement joins TRBV7-9 to TRBJ2-2; 10 nucleotides match TRBD2. The CDR3 length is 16 residues. Germline V gene lookup returns CDR1 SEHNR and CDR2 FQNEAQ (reference sequence). The trim removed 1 base at V and 4 bases at J, leaving 3 bases unmatched. The CDR3, as DNA: TGTGCCAGCAGCTTAGGGCTAGCGGGAGTCACCGGGGAGCTGTTTTTT. This codes for CASSLGLAGVTGELFF.

In this sample, this clonotype turned up many times. The rearrangement links TRBV28 to TRBJ2-1, with unresolved D. V lost 1 base, J lost 7 bases, and 5 bases lay in between. The CDR3 contains 12 residues. Per germline, CDR1 MDHEN and CDR2 SYDVKM. CDR3 loop: CASSLSRNEQFF. The CDR3 DNA reads TGTGCCAGCAGTTTATCCCGGAATGAGCAGTTCTTC.

Details on this clonotype: This may arise from a read error, as a much more abundant clone is one base away. The V and J genes are TRBV20-1 and TRBJ2-7, with 10 nucleotides matching TRBD2. There are 16 residues in the CDR3. The ends lost 3 bases at V and 2 bases at J; junction bases unmatched: 10. The germline gives CDR1 DFQATT, CDR2 SNEGSKA (reference sequence). CDR3 nucleotides: TGCAGTGCTAGGGCACTAGCGGGATCCCACCCCTACGAGCAGTACTTC. This codes for CSARALAGSHPYEQYF.

This clonotype was counted ten times or more. The chain recombines TRBV6-1 with TRBJ2-1, with TRBD2 matching over 9 bases. The V gene end was trimmed by 7 bases and the J gene end by 5 bases; junction bases not matched to a gene: 12. CDR3 length equals 16 residues. Germline assignment: CDR1 MNHNS and CDR2 SASEGT. This chain's CDR3 is CASTRSRRGGDNEQFF. DNA for the CDR3: TGTGCCAGCACAAGGAGTAGGCGGGGGGGGGACAATGAGCAGTTCTTC.

This clonotype has only a few counts. V gene TRBV29-1 combines with J gene TRBJ2-2; D is possibly TRBD2 (6 bases). CDR1 and CDR2 from the germline V gene are SQVTM and ANQGSEA. V was cut by 4 bases and J by 5 bases, with 17 bases left in between. The CDR3 spans 15 residues. CDR3 DNA: TGCAGCGTTGGTGGGAGACTAGGAACGACCGGGGAGCTGTTTTTT. It encodes CSVGGRLGTTGELFF.

This clonotype has at least ten counts. The rearrangement uses TRBV20-1 and TRBJ2-1; D is possibly TRBD2 (5 bases). The germline gives CDR1 DFQATT, CDR2 SNEGSKA (reference sequence). The CDR3 length is 15 residues. V was shortened by 3 bases and J by 2 bases, with 14 bases between the two germline ends. As DNA, the CDR3 is TGCAGTGCTAGTTCTGTGGGGAGCCCCTACAATGAGCAGTTCTTC. This translates into CSASSVGSPYNEQFF.

This clonotype turned up a few times. This chain connects TRBV7-9 to TRBJ1-3; TRBD1 might be the D (5 bases). The germline V gene encodes CDR1 SEHNR and CDR2 FQNEAQ (reference sequence). This CDR3 spans 15 amino acids. The V end was cut by 4 bases, the J end by 2 bases, with 12 bases between. CDR3 region: CASSSTRGPGNTIYF. CDR3 in DNA: TGTGCCAGCAGCTCAACCCGGGGCCCTGGAAACACCATATATTTT.

This clonotype was counted ten times or more. This chain connects TRBV28 to TRBJ2-7; 8 bases agree with TRBD1. Looked up from germline, CDR1 is MDHEN and CDR2 is SYDVKM. The CDR3 is 13 amino acids. V was pared by 4 bases and J by 8 bases, with 7 bases of the junction left unmatched. The CDR3 sequence is CASSSQGASKQYF. CDR3 sequence (DNA): TGTGCCAGCAGTTCGCAGGGGGCGTCGAAGCAGTACTTC.

This clonotype appeared a few times. V gene TRBV3-1 combines with J gene TRBJ2-2; the D gene is possibly TRBD1 (6 bases). The V and J ends lost 4 bases and 5 bases respectively, with 11 bases between them. The germline CDR1 and CDR2 sequences are LGHDT and YNNKEL (reference sequence). There are 14 residues in the CDR3. CDR3 sequence: CASSLRGSTGELFF. CDR3 DNA: TGTGCCAGCAGCCTCAGGGGAAGTACCGGGGAGCTGTTTTTT.

This clonotype was seen at least ten times. The chain couples TRBV11-3 to TRBJ2-1, with 14 bases fitting TRBD2. The CDR3 runs 18 residues. After removal of 5 bases from V and 8 bases from J, the junction contained 14 bases not matched to a gene. Germline CDR1 reads SGHNT; CDR2 reads YENEEA. Here the CDR3 DNA reads TGTGCCAGCAGCCCCCAATCCCGGACTAGCGGGGGGAGTGATGAGCAGTTCTTC. Its protein product is CASSPQSRTSGGSDEQFF.

Ten or more counts support this clonotype. The chain carries TRBV7-9 and TRBJ2-7; D may be TRBD1 or TRBD2 (6 bases each). The germline V and J ends were trimmed by 5 bases and 1 base, with 12 bases remaining between them. The CDR3 consists of 14 residues. The germline gives CDR1 SEHNR, CDR2 FQNEAQ (reference sequence). Here the CDR3 reads CASSRGAKSYEQYF. The CDR3 nucleotides are TGTGCCAGCAGCAGGGGGGCCAAATCCTACGAGCAGTACTTC.

This clonotype came up a few times. The rearrangement uses TRBV20-1 and TRBJ2-1; 10 nucleotides agree with TRBD2. Germline-derived CDR1 and CDR2 are DFQATT and SNEGSKA (reference sequence). The trim removed 4 bases at V and 9 bases at J, leaving 9 bases unmatched. CDR3 length: 14 amino acids. CDR3 sequence: CSATLPAGGGEQFF. The CDR3 region has the DNA TGCAGTGCTACGCTTCCAGCGGGAGGGGGTGAGCAGTTCTTC.

This clonotype was seen a handful of times. The V gene is TRBV7-6, the J gene TRBJ1-1, with 7 bases aligning to TRBD1. This CDR3 has 16 amino acids. In germline, CDR1 is SGHVS, CDR2 FNYEAQ. With 7 bases clipped from V and 1 base from J, the junction kept 12 bases outside the gene matches. The CDR3 DNA is TGTGCCAGCACCCCCCTAGGGGGCGCAGGGAACACTGAAGCTTTCTTT. Translated: CASTPLGGAGNTEAFF.

Only a few counts were recorded for this clonotype. CDR3 DNA sequence: TGTGCCAGCAGTCTAAGGCAGTACAATGAGCAGTTCTTC. Translating gives CASSLRQYNEQFF. This chain links TRBV12-3 or TRBV12-4 with TRBJ2-1; the D is unclear. The CDR3 sequence is 13 residues long. Deletions cut 5 bases from V and 4 bases from J, with 9 bases between.

In its sample, this clonotype was seen many times. V is TRBV7-2 and J is TRBJ2-2; 9 bases align to TRBD2. The CDR3 contains 16 residues. J was trimmed by 5 bases and V by 4 bases; bases with no gene match: 8. The germline V gene has CDR1 SGHTA and CDR2 FQGNSA. This chain's CDR3 is CASSWSGGLWTGELFF. CDR3 DNA: TGTGCCAGCAGCTGGAGCGGGGGGCTGTGGACCGGGGAGCTGTTTTTT. Drawing the rest from reference TRBV7-2 and TRBJ2-2, the complete variable domain is GAGVSQSPSNKVTEKGKDVELRCDPISGHTALYWYRQSLGQGLEFLIYFQGNSAPDKSGLPSDRFSAERTGGSVSTLTIQRTQQEDSAVYLCASSWSGGLWTGELFFGEGSRLTVL.

This clonotype was counted ten times or more. The V gene is TRBV11-3, the J gene TRBJ2-4; the D gene is possibly TRBD1 (5 bases). CDR1 and CDR2 from the germline V gene are SGHNT and YENEEA. Trimming left V 5 bases short and J 5 bases short, with 7 bases between. The CDR3 length is 12 residues. CDR3 DNA: TGTGCCAGCAGCACAGGAGAAAACATTCAGTACTTC. Residues: CASSTGENIQYF.

This clonotype was counted between two and nine times. The V and J genes are TRBV10-3 and TRBJ2-2; no definite D call. Germline lookup yields CDR1 ENHRY and CDR2 SYGVKD. The CDR3 consists of 13 residues. V gave up 3 bases and J gave up 0 bases, with 2 bases separating them. CDR3 bases: TGTGCCATCAGTGATACGAACACCGGGGAGCTGTTTTTT. Its protein product is CAISDTNTGELFF.

Ten or more counts support this clonotype. CDR3 loop: CASGFGTRYTEAFF. In DNA form, the CDR3 reads TGTGCTAGTGGTTTCGGGACAAGGTACACTGAAGCTTTCTTT. The rearrangement uses TRBV12-5 and TRBJ1-1, with D possibly TRBD1 on 6 matching bases. This CDR3 region has 14 residues. Trimming stripped 3 bases from V and 3 bases from J, with 11 bases between. The germline V gene has CDR1 LGHNT and CDR2 FRNRAP.

This clonotype was seen only a few times. The rearrangement links TRBV12-3 or TRBV12-4 to TRBJ1-6; perhaps TRBD1 as D (6 bases). This CDR3 is 15 amino acids long. Between the trimmed V and J ends, which lost 1 base and 7 bases, there was a span of 11 bases. The CDR3 DNA reads TGTGCCAGCAGTTTAGGGACAGAGAGAAATTCACCCCTCCACTTT. Encoded protein: CASSLGTERNSPLHF.

A note on this clonotype: A junction boundary mismatches the germline segment, possibly from a read error. The chain has TRBV3-1 and TRBJ1-1; D gene ambiguous. Germline CDR1 LGHDT, CDR2 YNNKEL (reference sequence). The CDR3 has 17 amino acids. The CDR3 sequence is CARSQEFEGFRNTEAFF. In DNA, the CDR3 is TGTGCCCGCAGCCAAGAATTCGAGGGATTCCGGAACACTGAAGCTTTCTTT.

This clonotype was counted a few times. The gene calls are TRBV11-2 and TRBJ2-7; unclear D gene. From germline, CDR1 is SGHAT and CDR2 FQNNGV. CDR3 length: 13 amino acids. V gave up 4 bases and J gave up 2 bases, with 9 bases separating them. DNA for the CDR3: TGTGCCAGCAGCTCAAGTGTAGCCTACGAGCAGTACTTC. Amino acids: CASSSSVAYEQYF.

This clonotype was recorded at least ten times. V is TRBV6-1 and J is TRBJ2-7; 8 positions match TRBD1. CDR3 size: 15 residues. CDR1 and CDR2 (germline): MNHNS, SASEGT. V gave up 5 bases and J gave up 7 bases; unmatched junction bases: 13. The DNA for the CDR3 is TGTGCCAGCAGTTTACAAGGGACAGGTCTCGGGGAGCAGTACTTC. Translation gives CASSLQGTGLGEQYF.

Ten or more counts support this clonotype. The rearrangement joins TRBV2 to TRBJ2-1; 16 nucleotides match TRBD2. Germline CDR1 and CDR2: SNHLY and FYNNEI. The CDR3 runs 16 residues. J was trimmed by 4 bases and V by 4 bases; bases with no gene match: 1. The CDR3 nucleotides read TGTGCCAGCAGTGGGGGACTAGCGGGAGGGTACAATGAGCAGTTCTTC. Protein: CASSGGLAGGYNEQFF. Using reference TRBV2 and TRBJ2-1 for the parts outside the CDR3, the full variable domain is EPEVTQTPSHQVTQMGQEVILRCVPISNHLYFYWYRQILGQKVEFLVSFYNNEISEKSEIFDDQFSVERPDGSNFTLKIRSTKLEDSAMYFCASSGGLAGGYNEQFFGPGTRLTVL.

Note on this clonotype: This sequence may be a read error, since a much larger clone differs from it by one base. The rearrangement uses TRBV11-2 and TRBJ2-1; the match to TRBD2 covers 8 bases. The DNA end lines up better with TRBJ2-7; the J call may be wrong. This CDR3 comprises 20 residues. Germline V gene lookup returns CDR1 SGHAT and CDR2 FQNNGV. In nucleotides, the CDR3 is TGTGCCAGCAGCTTAGAAGTCGATACTAGCGGCATACTCTCCTACAATGAGCAGTACTTC. Amino acid sequence: CASSLEVDTSGILSYNEQYF.

This clonotype was recorded many times. The chain has TRBV7-9 and TRBJ2-3; 7 bases agree with TRBD2. This CDR3 is built from 13 residues. Germline V gives CDR1 SEHNR, CDR2 FQNEAQ (reference sequence). V was clipped by 7 bases and J by 5 bases; unmatched bases: 6. The CDR3 region has the DNA TGTGCCAGCATGGAAGCGGGAATAGATACGCAGTATTTT. Translating it yields CASMEAGIDTQYF.